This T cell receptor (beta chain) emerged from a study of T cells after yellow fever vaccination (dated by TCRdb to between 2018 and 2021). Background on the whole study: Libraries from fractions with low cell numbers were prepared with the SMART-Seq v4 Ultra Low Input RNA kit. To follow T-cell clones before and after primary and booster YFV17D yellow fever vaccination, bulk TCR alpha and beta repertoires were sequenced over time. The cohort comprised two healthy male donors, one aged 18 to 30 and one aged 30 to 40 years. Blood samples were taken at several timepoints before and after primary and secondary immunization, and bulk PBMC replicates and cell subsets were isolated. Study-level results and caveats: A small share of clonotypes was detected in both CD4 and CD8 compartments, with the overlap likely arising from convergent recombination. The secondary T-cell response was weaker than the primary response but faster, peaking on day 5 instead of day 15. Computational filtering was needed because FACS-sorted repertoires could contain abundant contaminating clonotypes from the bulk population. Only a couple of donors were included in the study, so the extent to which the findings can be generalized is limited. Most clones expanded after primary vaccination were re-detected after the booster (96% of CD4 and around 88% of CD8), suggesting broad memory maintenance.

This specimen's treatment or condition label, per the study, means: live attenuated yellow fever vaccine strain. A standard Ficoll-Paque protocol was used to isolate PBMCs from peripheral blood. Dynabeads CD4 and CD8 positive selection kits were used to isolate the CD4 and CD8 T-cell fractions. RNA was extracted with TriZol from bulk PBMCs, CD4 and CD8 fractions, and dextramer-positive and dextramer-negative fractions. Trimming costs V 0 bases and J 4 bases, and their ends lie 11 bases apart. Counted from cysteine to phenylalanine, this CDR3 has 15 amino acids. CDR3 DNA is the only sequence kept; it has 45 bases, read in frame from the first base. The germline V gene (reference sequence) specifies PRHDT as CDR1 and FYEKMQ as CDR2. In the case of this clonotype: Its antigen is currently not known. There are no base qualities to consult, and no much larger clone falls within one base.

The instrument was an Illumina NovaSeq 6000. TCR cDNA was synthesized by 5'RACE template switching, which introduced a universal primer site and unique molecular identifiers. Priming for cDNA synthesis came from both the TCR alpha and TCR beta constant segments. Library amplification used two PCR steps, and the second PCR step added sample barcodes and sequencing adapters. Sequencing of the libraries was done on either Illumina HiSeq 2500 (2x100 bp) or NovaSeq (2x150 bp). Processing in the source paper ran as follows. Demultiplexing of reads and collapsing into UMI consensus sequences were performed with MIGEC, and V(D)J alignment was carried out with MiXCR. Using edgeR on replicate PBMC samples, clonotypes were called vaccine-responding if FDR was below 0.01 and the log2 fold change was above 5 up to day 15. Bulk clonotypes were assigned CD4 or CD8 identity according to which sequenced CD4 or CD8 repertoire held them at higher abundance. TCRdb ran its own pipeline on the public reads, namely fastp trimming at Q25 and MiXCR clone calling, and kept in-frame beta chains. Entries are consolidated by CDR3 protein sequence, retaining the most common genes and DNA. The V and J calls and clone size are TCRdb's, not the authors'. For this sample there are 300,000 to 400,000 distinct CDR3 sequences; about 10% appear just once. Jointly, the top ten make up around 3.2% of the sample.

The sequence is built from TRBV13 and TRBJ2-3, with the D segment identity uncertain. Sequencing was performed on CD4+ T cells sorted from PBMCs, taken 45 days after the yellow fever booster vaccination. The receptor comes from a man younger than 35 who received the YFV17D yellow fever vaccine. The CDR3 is CASSLGIIFADTQYF. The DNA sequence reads TGTGCCAGCAGCTTAGGTATCATCTTCGCAGATACGCAGTATTTT.